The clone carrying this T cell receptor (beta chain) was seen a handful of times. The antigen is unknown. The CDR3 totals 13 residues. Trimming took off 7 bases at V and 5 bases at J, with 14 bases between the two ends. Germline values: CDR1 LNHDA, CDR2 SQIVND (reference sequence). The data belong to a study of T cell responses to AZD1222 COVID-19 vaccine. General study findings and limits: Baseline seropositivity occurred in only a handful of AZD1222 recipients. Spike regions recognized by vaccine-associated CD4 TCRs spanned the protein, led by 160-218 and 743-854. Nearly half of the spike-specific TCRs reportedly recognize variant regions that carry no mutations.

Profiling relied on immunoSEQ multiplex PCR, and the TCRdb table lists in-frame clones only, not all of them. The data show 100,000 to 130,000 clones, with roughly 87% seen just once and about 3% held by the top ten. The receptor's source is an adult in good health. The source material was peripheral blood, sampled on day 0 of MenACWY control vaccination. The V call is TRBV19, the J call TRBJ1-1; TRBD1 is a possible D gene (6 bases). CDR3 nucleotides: TGTGCCAGTAAGGGCAGGGGTTTAACTGAAGCTTTCTTT. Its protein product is CASKGRGLTEAFF. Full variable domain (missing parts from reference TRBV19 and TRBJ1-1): DGGITQSPKYLFRKEGQNVTLSCEQNLNHDAMYWYRQDPGQGLRLIYYSQIVNDFQKGDIAEGYSVSREKKESFPLTVTSAQKNPTAFYLCASKGRGLTEAFFGQGTRLTVV.